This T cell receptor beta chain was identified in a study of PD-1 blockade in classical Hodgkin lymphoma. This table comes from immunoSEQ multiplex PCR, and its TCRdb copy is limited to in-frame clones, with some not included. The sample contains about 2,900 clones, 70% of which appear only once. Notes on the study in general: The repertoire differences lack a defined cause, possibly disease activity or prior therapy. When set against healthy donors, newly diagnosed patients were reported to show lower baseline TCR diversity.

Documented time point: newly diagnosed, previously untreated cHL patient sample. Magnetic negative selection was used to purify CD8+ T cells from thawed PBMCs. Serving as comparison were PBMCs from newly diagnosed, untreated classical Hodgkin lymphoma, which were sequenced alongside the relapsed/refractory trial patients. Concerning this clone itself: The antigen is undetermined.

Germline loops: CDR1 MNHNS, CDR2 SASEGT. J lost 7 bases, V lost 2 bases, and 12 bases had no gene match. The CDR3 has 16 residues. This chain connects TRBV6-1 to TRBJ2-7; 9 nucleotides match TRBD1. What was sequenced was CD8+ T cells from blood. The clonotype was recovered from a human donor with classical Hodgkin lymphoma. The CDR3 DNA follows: TGTGCCAGCAGTGAAATCCCCGGGACAGGGATGGGGGAGCAGTACTTC. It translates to CASSEIPGTGMGEQYF.